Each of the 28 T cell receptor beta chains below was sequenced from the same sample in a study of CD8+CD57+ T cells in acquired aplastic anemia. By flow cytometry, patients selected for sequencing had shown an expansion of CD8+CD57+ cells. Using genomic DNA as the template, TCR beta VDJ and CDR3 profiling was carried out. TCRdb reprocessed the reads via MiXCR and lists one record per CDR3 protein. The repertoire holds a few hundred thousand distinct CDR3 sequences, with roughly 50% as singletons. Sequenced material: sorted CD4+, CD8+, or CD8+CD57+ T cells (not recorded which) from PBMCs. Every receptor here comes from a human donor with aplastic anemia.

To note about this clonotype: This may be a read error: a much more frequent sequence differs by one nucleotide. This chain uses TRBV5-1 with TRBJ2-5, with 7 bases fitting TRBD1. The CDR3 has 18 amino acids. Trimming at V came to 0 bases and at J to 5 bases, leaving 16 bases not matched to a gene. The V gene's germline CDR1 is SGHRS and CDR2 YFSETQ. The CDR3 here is CASSLELYGTEGSETQYF. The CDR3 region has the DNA TGCGCCAGCAGCTTGGAGTTGTATGGGACAGAGGGATCGGAGACCCAGTACTTC.

In DNA, the CDR3 is TGTGCCAGCAGACTAGCGGAGTCCTACGAGCAGTACTTC. Amino acid sequence: CASRLAESYEQYF. The chain recombines TRBV6-1 with TRBJ2-7; 8 bases agree with TRBD2. The CDR3 totals 13 residues. Germline values: CDR1 MNHNS, CDR2 SASEGT. Trimming at V came to 6 bases and at J to 1 base, leaving 2 bases not matched to a gene.

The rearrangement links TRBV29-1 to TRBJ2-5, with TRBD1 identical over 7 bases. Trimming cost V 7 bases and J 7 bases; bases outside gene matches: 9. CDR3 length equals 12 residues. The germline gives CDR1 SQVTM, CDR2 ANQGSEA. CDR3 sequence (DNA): TGCAGCGGTGGACAGGTCGAGGGGACCCAGTACTTC. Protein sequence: CSGGQVEGTQYF.

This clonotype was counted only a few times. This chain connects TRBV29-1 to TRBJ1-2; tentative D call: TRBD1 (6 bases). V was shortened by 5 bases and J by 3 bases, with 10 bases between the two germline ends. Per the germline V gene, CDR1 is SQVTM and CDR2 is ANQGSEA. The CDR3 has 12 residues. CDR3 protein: CSVWGADYGYTF. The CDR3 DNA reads TGCAGCGTTTGGGGGGCTGACTATGGCTACACCTTC.

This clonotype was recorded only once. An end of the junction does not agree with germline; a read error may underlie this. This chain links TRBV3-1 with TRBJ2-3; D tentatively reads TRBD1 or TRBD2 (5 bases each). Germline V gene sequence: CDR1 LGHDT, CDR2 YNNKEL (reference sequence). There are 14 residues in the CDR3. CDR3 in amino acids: CVSSRDESADTQYF. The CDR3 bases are TGTGTCAGCAGCCGGGACGAATCGGCAGATACGCAGTATTTT.

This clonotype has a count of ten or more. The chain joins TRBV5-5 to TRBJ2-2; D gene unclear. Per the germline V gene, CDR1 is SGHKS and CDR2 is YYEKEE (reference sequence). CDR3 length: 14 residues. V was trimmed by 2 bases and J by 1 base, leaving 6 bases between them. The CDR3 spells CASSFAGNTGELFF. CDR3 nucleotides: TGTGCCAGCAGCTTTGCCGGGAACACCGGGGAGCTGTTTTTT.

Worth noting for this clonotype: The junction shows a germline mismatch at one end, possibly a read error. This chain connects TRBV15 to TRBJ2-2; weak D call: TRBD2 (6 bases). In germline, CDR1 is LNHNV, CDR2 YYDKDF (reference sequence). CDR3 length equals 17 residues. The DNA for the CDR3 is TGTGCCACTAGCAGAGATGGGCCAGGGAGGAGCACCGGGGAGCTGTTTTTT. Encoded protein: CATSRDGPGRSTGELFF.

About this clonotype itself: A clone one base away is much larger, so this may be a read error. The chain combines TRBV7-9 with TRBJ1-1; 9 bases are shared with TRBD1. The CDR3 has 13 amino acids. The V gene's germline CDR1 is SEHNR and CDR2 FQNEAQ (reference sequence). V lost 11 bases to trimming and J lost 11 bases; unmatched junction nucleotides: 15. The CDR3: CAGSRQDRGFAFF. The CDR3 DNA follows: TGTGCCGGTAGTCGCCAGGACAGGGGTTTTGCTTTCTTT.

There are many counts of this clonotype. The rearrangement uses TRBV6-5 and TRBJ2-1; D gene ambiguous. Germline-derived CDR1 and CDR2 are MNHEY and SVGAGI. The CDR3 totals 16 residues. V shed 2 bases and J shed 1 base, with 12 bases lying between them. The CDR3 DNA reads TGTGCCAGCAGTTACAGCAGCATCCGGTCCTACAATGAGCAGTTCTTC. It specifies CASSYSSIRSYNEQFF.

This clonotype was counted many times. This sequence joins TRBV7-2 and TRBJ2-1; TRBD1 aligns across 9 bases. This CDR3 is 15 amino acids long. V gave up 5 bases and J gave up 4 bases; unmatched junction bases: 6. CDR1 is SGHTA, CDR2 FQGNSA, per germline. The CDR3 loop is CASSLDRGGYNEQFF. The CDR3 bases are TGTGCCAGCAGCCTGGACAGGGGTGGATACAATGAGCAGTTCTTC.

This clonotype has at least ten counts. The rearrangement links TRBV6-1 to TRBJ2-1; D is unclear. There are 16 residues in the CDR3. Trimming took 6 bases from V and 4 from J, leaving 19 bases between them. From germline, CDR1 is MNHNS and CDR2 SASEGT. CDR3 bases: TGTGCCAGCAGCCACACGGGCGTCGGAACGTACAATGAGCAGTTCTTC. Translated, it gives CASSHTGVGTYNEQFF.

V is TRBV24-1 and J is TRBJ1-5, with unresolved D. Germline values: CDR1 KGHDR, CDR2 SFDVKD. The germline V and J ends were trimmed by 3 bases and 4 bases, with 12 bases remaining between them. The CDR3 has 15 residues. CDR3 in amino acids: CATSDQAGGNQPQHF. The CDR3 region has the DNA TGTGCCACCAGTGATCAAGCAGGAGGTAATCAGCCCCAGCATTTT.

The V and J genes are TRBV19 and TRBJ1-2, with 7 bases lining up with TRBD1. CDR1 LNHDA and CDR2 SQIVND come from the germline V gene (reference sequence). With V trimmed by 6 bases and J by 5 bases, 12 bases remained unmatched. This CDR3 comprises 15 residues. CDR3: CASSNTGTVTYGYTF. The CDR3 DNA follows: TGTGCCAGTAGCAATACCGGGACAGTGACATATGGCTACACCTTC. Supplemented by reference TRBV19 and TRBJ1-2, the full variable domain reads DGGITQSPKYLFRKEGQNVTLSCEQNLNHDAMYWYRQDPGQGLRLIYYSQIVNDFQKGDIAEGYSVSREKKESFPLTVTSAQKNPTAFYLCASSNTGTVTYGYTFGSGTRLTVV.

This CDR3 reads CASSEAPGQGGNSPLHF. DNA of the CDR3: TGTGCCAGCAGCGAGGCCCCGGGACAGGGAGGTAATTCACCCCTCCACTTT. The V and J genes are TRBV7-2 and TRBJ1-6, with 9 bases identical to TRBD1. This CDR3 has 17 residues. Germline V CDR1 and CDR2: SGHTA, FQGNSA. The ends lost 5 bases at V and 6 bases at J; junction bases unmatched: 11. The full variable domain, its missing parts supplied by reference TRBV7-2 and TRBJ1-6, is GAGVSQSPSNKVTEKGKDVELRCDPISGHTALYWYRQSLGQGLEFLIYFQGNSAPDKSGLPSDRFSAERTGGSVSTLTIQRTQQEDSAVYLCASSEAPGQGGNSPLHFGNGTRLTVT.

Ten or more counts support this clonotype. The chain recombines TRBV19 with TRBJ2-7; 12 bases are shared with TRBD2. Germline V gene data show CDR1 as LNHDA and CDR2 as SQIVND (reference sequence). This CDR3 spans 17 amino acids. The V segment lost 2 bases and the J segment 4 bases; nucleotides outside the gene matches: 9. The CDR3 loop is CASSISSSGGAGYEQYF. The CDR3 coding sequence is TGTGCCAGTAGTATAAGCTCTAGCGGGGGGGCCGGTTACGAGCAGTACTTC.

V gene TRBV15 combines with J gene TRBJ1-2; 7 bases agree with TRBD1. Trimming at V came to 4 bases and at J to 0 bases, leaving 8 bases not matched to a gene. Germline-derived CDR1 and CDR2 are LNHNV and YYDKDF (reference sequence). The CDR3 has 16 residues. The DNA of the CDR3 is TGTGCCACCAGCACAGGGGGAGGGGCCTCTAACTATGGCTACACCTTC. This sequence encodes CATSTGGGASNYGYTF.

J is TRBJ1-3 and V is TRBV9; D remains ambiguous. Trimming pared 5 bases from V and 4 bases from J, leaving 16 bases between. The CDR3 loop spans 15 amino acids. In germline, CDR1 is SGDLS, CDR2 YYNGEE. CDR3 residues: CASSPAPDSGNTIYF. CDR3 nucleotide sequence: TGTGCCAGCAGTCCGGCTCCCGACTCCGGAAACACCATATATTTT.

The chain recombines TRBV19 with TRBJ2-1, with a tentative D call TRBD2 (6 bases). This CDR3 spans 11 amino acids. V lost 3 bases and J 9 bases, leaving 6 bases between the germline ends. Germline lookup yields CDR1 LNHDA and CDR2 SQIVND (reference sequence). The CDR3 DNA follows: TGTGCCAGTAGTATGCGGGGTGAGCAGTTCTTC. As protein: CASSMRGEQFF.

The CDR3 here is CASSVSGTAPTNEQFF. In DNA, the CDR3 is TGTGCCAGCAGCGTATCGGGGACAGCCCCAACTAATGAGCAGTTCTTC. This chain links TRBV9 with TRBJ2-1; 7 bases are shared with TRBD1. The CDR3 consists of 16 residues. The trim removed 1 base at V and 7 bases at J, leaving 11 bases unmatched. Germline V CDR1 and CDR2: SGDLS, YYNGEE. Full variable domain (rest looked up from reference TRBV9 and TRBJ2-1): DSGVTQTPKHLITATGQRVTLRCSPRSGDLSVYWYQQSLDQGLQFLIQYYNGEERAKGNILERFSAQQFPDLHSELNLSSLELGDSALYFCASSVSGTAPTNEQFFGPGTRLTVL.

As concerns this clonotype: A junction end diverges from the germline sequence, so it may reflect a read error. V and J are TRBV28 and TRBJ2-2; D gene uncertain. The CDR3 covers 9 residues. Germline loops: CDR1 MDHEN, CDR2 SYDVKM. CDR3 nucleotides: TGCGCCAGCAACGGGGAGCTGTTTTTT. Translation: CASNGELFF.

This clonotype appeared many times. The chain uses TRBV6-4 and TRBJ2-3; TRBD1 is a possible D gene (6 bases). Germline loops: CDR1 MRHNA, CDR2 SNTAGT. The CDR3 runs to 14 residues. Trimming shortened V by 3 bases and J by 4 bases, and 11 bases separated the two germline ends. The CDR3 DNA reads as TGTGCCAGCAGTGAGGGGGCTAGTGCAGATACGCAGTATTTT. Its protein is CASSEGASADTQYF.

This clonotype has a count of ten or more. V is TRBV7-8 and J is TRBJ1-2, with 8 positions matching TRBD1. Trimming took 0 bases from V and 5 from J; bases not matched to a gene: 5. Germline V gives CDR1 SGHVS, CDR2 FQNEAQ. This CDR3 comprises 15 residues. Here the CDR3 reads CASSLAPGGGYGYTF. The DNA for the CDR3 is TGTGCCAGCAGCTTAGCGCCAGGGGGCGGGTATGGCTACACCTTC.

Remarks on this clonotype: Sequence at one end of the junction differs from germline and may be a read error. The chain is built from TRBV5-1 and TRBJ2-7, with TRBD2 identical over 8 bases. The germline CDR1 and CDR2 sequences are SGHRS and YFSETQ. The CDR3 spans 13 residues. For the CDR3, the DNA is TGTGCCAGCAGCGAACCGGGGGGGGAAGAGCAGTACTTC. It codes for CASSEPGGEEQYF.

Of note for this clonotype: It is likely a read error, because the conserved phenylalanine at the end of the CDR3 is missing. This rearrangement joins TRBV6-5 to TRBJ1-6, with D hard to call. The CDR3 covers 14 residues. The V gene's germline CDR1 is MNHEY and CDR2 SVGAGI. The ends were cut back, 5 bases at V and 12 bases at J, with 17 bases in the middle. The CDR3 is CASSRNSPRLPLHL. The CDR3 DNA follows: TGTGCCAGCAGTCGAAACAGCCCTAGGTTACCCCTCCACCTT.

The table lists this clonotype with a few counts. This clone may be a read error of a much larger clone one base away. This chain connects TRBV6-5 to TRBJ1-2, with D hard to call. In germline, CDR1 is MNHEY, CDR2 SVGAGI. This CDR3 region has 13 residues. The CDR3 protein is CASSYGNNYGHTF. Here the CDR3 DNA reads TGTGCCAGCAGTTACGGCAATAACTATGGCCACACCTTC.

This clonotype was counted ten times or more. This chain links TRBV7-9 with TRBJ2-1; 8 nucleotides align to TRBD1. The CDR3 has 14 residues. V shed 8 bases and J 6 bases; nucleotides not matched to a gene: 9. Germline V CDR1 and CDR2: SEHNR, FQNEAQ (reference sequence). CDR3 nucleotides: TGTGCCAGCGGCGACAGGGGTCCTACCAATGAGCAGTTCTTC. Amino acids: CASGDRGPTNEQFF.

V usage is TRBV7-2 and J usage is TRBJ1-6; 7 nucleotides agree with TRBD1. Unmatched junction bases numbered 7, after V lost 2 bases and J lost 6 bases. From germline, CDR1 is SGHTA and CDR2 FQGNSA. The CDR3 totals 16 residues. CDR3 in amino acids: CASSLRPQGSNSPLHF. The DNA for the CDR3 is TGTGCCAGCAGCTTAAGGCCACAGGGGAGTAATTCACCCCTCCACTTT. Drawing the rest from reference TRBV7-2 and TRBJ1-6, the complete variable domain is GAGVSQSPSNKVTEKGKDVELRCDPISGHTALYWYRQSLGQGLEFLIYFQGNSAPDKSGLPSDRFSAERTGGSVSTLTIQRTQQEDSAVYLCASSLRPQGSNSPLHFGNGTRLTVT.

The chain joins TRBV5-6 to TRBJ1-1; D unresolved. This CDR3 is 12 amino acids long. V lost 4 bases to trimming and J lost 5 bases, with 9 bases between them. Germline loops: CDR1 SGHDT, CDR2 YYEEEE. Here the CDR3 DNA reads TGTGCCAGCAGCCACCAGGCGACTGAAGCTTTCTTT. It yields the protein CASSHQATEAFF.